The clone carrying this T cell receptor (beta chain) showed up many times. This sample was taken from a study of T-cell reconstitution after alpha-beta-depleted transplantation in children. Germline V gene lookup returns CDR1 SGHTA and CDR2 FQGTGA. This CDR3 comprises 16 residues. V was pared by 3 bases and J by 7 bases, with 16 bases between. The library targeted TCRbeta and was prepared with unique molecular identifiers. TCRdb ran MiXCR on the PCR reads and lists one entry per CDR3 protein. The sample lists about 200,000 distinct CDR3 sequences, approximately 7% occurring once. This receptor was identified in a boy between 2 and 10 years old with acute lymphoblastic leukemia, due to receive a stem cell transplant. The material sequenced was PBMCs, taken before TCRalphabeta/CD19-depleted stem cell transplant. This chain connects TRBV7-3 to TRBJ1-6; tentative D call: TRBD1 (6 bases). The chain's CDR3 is CASSFGPDSSNSPLHF. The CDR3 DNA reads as TGTGCCAGCAGCTTCGGTCCGGACAGCTCGAATTCACCCCTCCACTTT. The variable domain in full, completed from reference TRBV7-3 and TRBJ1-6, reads GAGVSQTPSNKVTEKGKYVELRCDPISGHTALYWYRQSLGQGPEFLIYFQGTGAADDSGLPNDRFFAVRPEGSVSTLKIQRTERGDSAVYLCASSFGPDSSNSPLHFGNGTRLTVT.